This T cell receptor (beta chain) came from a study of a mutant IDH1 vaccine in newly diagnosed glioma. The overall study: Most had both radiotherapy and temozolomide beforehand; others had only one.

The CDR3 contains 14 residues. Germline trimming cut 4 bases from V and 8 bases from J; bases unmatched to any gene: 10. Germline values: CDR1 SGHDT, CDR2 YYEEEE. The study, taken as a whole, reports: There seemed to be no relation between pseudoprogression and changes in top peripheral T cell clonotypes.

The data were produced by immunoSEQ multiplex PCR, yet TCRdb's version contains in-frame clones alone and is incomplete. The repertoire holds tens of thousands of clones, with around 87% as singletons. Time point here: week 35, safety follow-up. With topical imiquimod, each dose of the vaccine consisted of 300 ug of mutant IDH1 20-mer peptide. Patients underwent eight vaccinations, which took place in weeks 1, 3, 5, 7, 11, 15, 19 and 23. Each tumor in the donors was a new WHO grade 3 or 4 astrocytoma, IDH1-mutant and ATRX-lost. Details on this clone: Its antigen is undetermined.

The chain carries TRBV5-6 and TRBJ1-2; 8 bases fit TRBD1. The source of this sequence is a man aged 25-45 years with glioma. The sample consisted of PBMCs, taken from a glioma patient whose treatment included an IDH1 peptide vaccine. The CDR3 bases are TGTGCCAGCAGCCCACGTGGACAGGGATGGGGCTACACCTTC. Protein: CASSPRGQGWGYTF. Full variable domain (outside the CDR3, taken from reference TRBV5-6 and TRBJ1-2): DAGVTQSPTHLIKTRGQQVTLRCSPKSGHDTVSWYQQALGQGPQFIFQYYEEEERQRGNFPDRFSGHQFPNYSSELNVNALLLGDSALYLCASSPRGQGWGYTFGSGTRLTVV.